The 19 T cell receptor beta chains reported below all come from one sample, sequenced in a study of blood T cell repertoires in COVID-19. Profiled with immunoSEQ multiplex PCR; TCRdb holds only in-frame clones, not every one. The sample holds about 80,000 clones, roughly 85% seen once. The sequencing input was peripheral blood. These receptor sequences come from a man over 45 with COVID-19, enrolled during active disease.

V and J are TRBV6-6 and TRBJ2-3, with TRBD2 matching over 9 bases. V shed 7 bases, J shed 4 bases, and the junction held 3 bases outside the gene matches. Germline CDR1 and CDR2: MNHNY and SVGAGI (reference sequence). The CDR3 loop spans 13 amino acids. CDR3 sequence: CASKAGGADTQYF. DNA of the CDR3: TGTGCCAGCAAGGCGGGAGGGGCAGATACGCAGTATTTT.

This clone has a count of ten or more. The chain employs TRBV6-2 or TRBV6-3 and TRBJ2-1; 10 bases agree with TRBD1. Germline values: CDR1 MNHEY, CDR2 SVGEGT. V lost 2 bases, J lost 5 bases, and 9 bases stayed unmatched. CDR3 size: 17 residues. The CDR3 sequence is CASSYNVGDRGHNEQFF. The CDR3 region has the DNA TGTGCCAGCAGTTACAATGTCGGGGACAGGGGACACAATGAGCAGTTCTTC.

V and J are TRBV9 and TRBJ1-5, with a tentative D call TRBD1 (6 bases). In germline, CDR1 is SGDLS, CDR2 YYNGEE. The CDR3 has 13 amino acids. V was shortened by 5 bases and J by 4 bases, with 10 bases between the two germline ends. In nucleotides, the CDR3 is TGTGCCAGCAGTGAACAGGGAAATCAGCCCCAGCATTTT. Encoded protein: CASSEQGNQPQHF.

This clone came up once. This rearrangement joins TRBV21-1 to TRBJ2-2; the DNA was not compared with TRBD1, the D call given in the table. TRBV21-1 is a pseudogene segment. The CDR3 is made up of 17 amino acids. The CDR3 sequence is CASSNRIRDTNTGELFF. CDR3 DNA sequence: TGTGCCAGCAGCAACCGAATCCGGGACACGAACACCGGGGAGCTGTTTTTT.

This clone was observed a handful of times. The gene calls are TRBV5-6 and TRBJ1-5; D is ambiguous. V gave up 1 base and J gave up 5 bases, with 10 bases separating them. Germline CDR1 reads SGHDT; CDR2 reads YYEEEE. The CDR3 is made up of 14 amino acids. The CDR3 region is CASSLRTGYQPQHF. DNA of the CDR3: TGTGCCAGCAGCTTGCGGACGGGGTATCAGCCCCAGCATTTT.

This chain uses TRBV9 with TRBJ1-1; D gene uncertain. The germline gives CDR1 SGDLS, CDR2 YYNGEE. Trimming took 0 bases from V and 5 from J, leaving 14 bases between them. There are 15 residues in the CDR3. In DNA, the CDR3 is TGTGCCAGCAGCGTAGCCCCGGGGAGGAGTACTGAAGCTTTCTTT. As protein: CASSVAPGRSTEAFF.

This chain joins TRBV24-1 and TRBJ2-1; TRBD2 matches at 13 bases. The V and J ends lost 4 bases and 10 bases, in that order; junction bases with no gene match: 6. Looked up from germline, CDR1 is KGHDR and CDR2 is SFDVKD. CDR3 length: 15 amino acids. CDR3 sequence (DNA): TGTGCCACCAGTGACGGACTAGCGGGAGACTGGGAGCAGTTCTTC. This gives the protein CATSDGLAGDWEQFF.

V and J are TRBV5-1 and TRBJ1-2, with D possibly TRBD1 on 6 matching bases. V was trimmed by 4 bases and J by 5 bases, leaving 15 bases between them. Germline V gene lookup returns CDR1 SGHRS and CDR2 YFSETQ. The CDR3 sequence is 14 residues long. CDR3 protein: CASSPSSGVYGYTF. CDR3 nucleotide sequence: TGCGCCAGCAGCCCTAGTTCAGGGGTATATGGCTACACCTTC.

This clone was recorded a few times. The rearrangement links TRBV6-6 to TRBJ2-1; no firm D call. V was trimmed by 0 bases and J by 8 bases, leaving 5 bases between them. The CDR3 covers 12 residues. The germline V gene has CDR1 MNHNY and CDR2 SVGAGI (reference sequence). The CDR3 spells CASSYSSDEQFF. The CDR3 nucleotides are TGTGCCAGCAGTTACTCGAGTGATGAGCAGTTCTTC.

This chain joins TRBV6-2 or TRBV6-3 and TRBJ2-1; 11 bases map to TRBD2. Trimming cost V 2 bases and J 2 bases; bases outside gene matches: 8. This CDR3 is built from 18 residues. The germline gives CDR1 MNHEY, CDR2 SVGEGT. This chain's CDR3 is CASSYPSSGRSTYNEQFF. Here the CDR3 DNA reads TGTGCCAGCAGTTACCCCTCTAGCGGGAGGTCCACCTACAATGAGCAGTTCTTC.

The V gene is TRBV29-1, the J gene TRBJ2-3, with 7 bases lining up with TRBD2. Trimming cost V 5 bases and J 2 bases; bases outside gene matches: 7. CDR3 length: 14 amino acids. Germline-derived CDR1 and CDR2 are SQVTM and ANQGSEA. The CDR3 loop is CSVRLRGTTDTQYF. As DNA, the CDR3 is TGCAGCGTTAGGCTGCGGGGGACCACAGATACGCAGTATTTT.

This clone occurred once. The chain combines TRBV9 with TRBJ2-5, with a weak D call TRBD1 (6 bases). Trimming removed 1 base at V and 2 bases at J, with 12 bases between. CDR1 is SGDLS, CDR2 YYNGEE, per germline. The CDR3 covers 15 residues. In nucleotides, the CDR3 is TGTGCCAGCAGCGTATACAGGGCCGGTCAAGAGACCCAGTACTTC. Residues: CASSVYRAGQETQYF.

V usage is TRBV11-3 and J usage is TRBJ2-2; D is possibly TRBD2 (5 bases). The CDR3 is made up of 13 amino acids. Germline lookup yields CDR1 SGHNT and CDR2 YENEEA. Trimming cost V 9 bases and J 3 bases, with 11 bases left between them. CDR3 sequence: CASSRRDTGELFF. CDR3 in DNA: TGTGCCAGTTCTAGGCGGGACACCGGGGAGCTGTTTTTT. Combining the CDR3 with reference TRBV11-3 and TRBJ2-2 gives the whole variable domain EAGVVQSPRYKIIEKKQPVAFWCNPISGHNTLYWYLQNLGQGPELLIRYENEEAVDDSQLPKDRFSAERLKGVDSTLKIQPAELGDSAVYLCASSRRDTGELFFGEGSRLTVL.

The chain combines TRBV30 with TRBJ2-2; possibly TRBD2 for D (6 bases). Germline V CDR1 and CDR2: GTSNPN, SVGIG (reference sequence). V lost 1 base and J 6 bases, leaving 15 bases between the germline ends. The CDR3 extends over 15 amino acids. DNA of the CDR3: TGTGCCTGGAGTGGAGGGTCGGGAGAGGCCGGGGAGCTGTTTTTT. Protein sequence: CAWSGGSGEAGELFF.

This clone appeared once. The V and J genes are TRBV19 and TRBJ2-1, with D possibly TRBD1 on 5 matching bases. This CDR3 is built from 15 residues. Germline CDR1 is LNHDA and CDR2 is SQIVND (reference sequence). Deletions cut 6 bases from V and 0 bases from J, with 12 bases between. CDR3 in amino acids: CASRGLESSYNEQFF. The CDR3 DNA follows: TGTGCCAGTAGGGGGCTTGAAAGCTCCTACAATGAGCAGTTCTTC.

This chain uses TRBV7-2 with TRBJ2-1; D is possibly TRBD2 (7 bases). Trimming stripped 1 base from V and 8 bases from J, with 21 bases between. This CDR3 has 17 amino acids. Germline CDR1 and CDR2: SGHTA and FQGNSA. As DNA, the CDR3 is TGTGCCAGCAGCTTAGGAACCGGGGGGCCAGGTGGCTATGAGCAGTTCTTC. This encodes CASSLGTGGPGGYEQFF.

A few counts support this clone. CDR3 sequence: CAWEQVNTEAFF. Here the CDR3 DNA reads TGTGCCTGGGAACAGGTGAACACTGAAGCTTTCTTT. The chain links TRBV30 to TRBJ1-1; a possible D gene is TRBD1 (5 bases). CDR1 GTSNPN and CDR2 SVGIG come from the germline V gene (reference sequence). The CDR3 runs 12 residues. V was shortened by 5 bases and J by 0 bases, with 7 bases between the two germline ends.

The rearrangement links TRBV6-1 to TRBJ1-1; unclear D gene. The CDR3 runs 13 residues. Germline values: CDR1 MNHNS, CDR2 SASEGT. V was clipped by 4 bases and J by 0 bases, with 6 bases between them. As DNA, the CDR3 is TGTGCCAGCAGTGCCCAGTTGAACACTGAAGCTTTCTTT. Encoded protein: CASSAQLNTEAFF.

The chain joins TRBV11-3 to TRBJ2-2, with 7 bases fitting TRBD2. Trimming took 3 bases from V and 1 from J; bases not matched to a gene: 5. The germline V gene encodes CDR1 SGHNT and CDR2 YENEEA. This CDR3 contains 16 residues. The CDR3 region is CASSLGSGGNTGELFF. CDR3 bases: TGTGCCAGCAGCTTGGGGTCGGGAGGGAACACCGGGGAGCTGTTTTTT.